A single sample is the source of the 10 T cell receptor beta chains below, sequenced in a study of shared clonotypes between healthy human individuals. Sequencing was performed with immunoSEQ multiplex PCR; in TCRdb, only in-frame clones are kept and a portion is missing. In the table there are around 510,000 clones, about 96% of which are singletons. Source material: naive CD4+ T cells sorted from blood. Subset here: CD45RA+ positively selected. Every receptor here comes from a woman aged 25 to 39 in good health.

In this sample, this clone turned up once. V and J are TRBV19 and TRBJ2-5, with D unclear. V was shortened by 10 bases and J by 9 bases, with 15 bases between the two germline ends. The CDR3 sequence is 11 residues long. Germline V gene sequence: CDR1 LNHDA, CDR2 SQIVND (reference sequence). CDR3 coding DNA: TGTGCCACCTCCGGCCTCGGAGCCCAGTACTTC. Residues: CATSGLGAQYF.

This clone appeared once. The V call is TRBV7-8, the J call TRBJ2-7; D remains unclear. Trimming pared 0 bases from V and 5 bases from J, leaving 20 bases between. The CDR3 totals 17 residues. CDR1 is SGHVS, CDR2 FQNEAQ, per germline. The CDR3: CASSLAAVLGVSHEQYF. The CDR3 nucleotides are TGTGCCAGCAGCTTAGCGGCAGTCCTAGGAGTATCCCACGAGCAGTACTTC.

A few counts support this clone. CDR3 loop: CASSLIEGTEAFF. The CDR3 nucleotides read TGCGCCAGCAGCCTTATCGAGGGGACTGAAGCTTTCTTT. This sequence joins TRBV4-1 and TRBJ1-1, with TRBD1 as a possible D gene (5 bases). CDR3 size: 13 residues. With 4 bases removed from V and 5 bases from J, the gap between germline ends came to 11 bases. Germline V lookup: CDR1 MGHRA, CDR2 YSYEKL.

About this clone itself: At the DNA level, this CDR3 is encoded by other sequences in the same sample as well. The chain combines TRBV28 with TRBJ1-4, with D unresolved. Per the germline V gene, CDR1 is MDHEN and CDR2 is SYDVKM. The CDR3 loop spans 14 amino acids. V was cut by 4 bases and J by 5 bases, with 11 bases left in between. CDR3 sequence reads: CASSSGQSNEKLFF. CDR3 DNA sequence: TGTGCCAGCAGTTCCGGGCAGTCAAATGAAAAACTGTTTTTT. The full variable domain, completed using reference TRBV28 and TRBJ1-4, is DVKVTQSSRYLVKRTGEKVFLECVQDMDHENMFWYRQDPGLGLRLIYFSYDVKMKEKGDIPEGYSVSREKKERFSLILESASTNQTSMYLCASSSGQSNEKLFFGSGTQLSVL.

The chain links TRBV19 to TRBJ1-5, with 7 bases that match TRBD1. Unmatched junction bases numbered 2, after V lost 4 bases and J lost 5 bases. Germline V gives CDR1 LNHDA, CDR2 SQIVND (reference sequence). The CDR3 sequence is 13 residues long. CDR3 sequence: CASSKGADQPQHF. Here the CDR3 DNA reads TGTGCCAGTAGTAAGGGGGCTGATCAGCCCCAGCATTTT.

The gene calls are TRBV30 and TRBJ1-2, with a possible D match to TRBD1 (5 bases). The CDR3 is 15 amino acids. The germline V gene has CDR1 GTSNPN and CDR2 SVGIG (reference sequence). The ends were cut back, 0 bases at V and 1 base at J, with 12 bases in the middle. The CDR3 protein is CAWSVGGTYNYGYTF. The CDR3, as DNA: TGTGCCTGGAGTGTTGGGGGGACCTATAACTATGGCTACACCTTC. Full variable domain (outside the CDR3, taken from reference TRBV30 and TRBJ1-2): SQTIHQWPATLVQPVGSPLSLECTVEGTSNPNLYWYRQAAGRGLQLLFYSVGIGQISSEVPQNLSASRPQDRQFILSSKKLLLSDSGFYLCAWSVGGTYNYGYTFGSGTRLTVV.

A note on this clone: The same CDR3 also results from other DNA sequences found in this sample. Written as DNA, the CDR3 is TGTGCCAGCAGTCGCTCTGGGGCCAACGTCCTGACTTTC. Protein product: CASSRSGANVLTF. The chain combines TRBV27 with TRBJ2-6; D ambiguous. The CDR3 runs to 13 residues. Germline V gives CDR1 MNHEY, CDR2 SMNVEV (reference sequence). V was shortened by 5 bases and J by 0 bases, with 2 bases between the two germline ends.

The chain uses TRBV27 and TRBJ1-6; D unclear. The CDR3 has 17 residues. V lost 6 bases and J lost 8, with 23 bases in between. Germline V gene lookup returns CDR1 MNHEY and CDR2 SMNVEV (reference sequence). This chain's CDR3 is CASSHFSRFVGDSPLHF. The CDR3, as DNA: TGTGCCAGCAGCCATTTTTCCAGATTCGTAGGAGATTCACCCCTCCACTTT.

For this clone: The sample contains more than one DNA sequence encoding this CDR3. The CDR3 protein is CASSLGGVNEKLFF. The CDR3, as DNA: TGTGCCAGCAGTTTAGGGGGGGTTAATGAAAAACTGTTTTTT. The V call is TRBV28, the J call TRBJ1-4; TRBD1 might be the D (5 bases). Germline CDR1 and CDR2: MDHEN and SYDVKM. This CDR3 has 14 residues. V dropped 2 bases and J dropped 4 bases, with 8 bases sitting between them.

DNA for the CDR3: TGTGCCAGCAGCTCACAAGGGGACTCTGGGGCCAACGTCCTGACTTTC. The encoded protein is CASSSQGDSGANVLTF. The V and J genes are TRBV5-8 and TRBJ2-6; the D gene is possibly TRBD1 (5 bases). The germline V gene encodes CDR1 SGHTS and CDR2 YDEGEE. The CDR3 contains 16 residues. V lost 3 bases to trimming and J lost 0 bases, with 10 bases between them.